The 27 T cell receptor beta chains below were found in one sample sequenced in a study of T cell responses to AZD1222 COVID-19 vaccine. Method: immunoSEQ multiplex PCR; TCRdb's copy keeps in-frame clones and lacks some. The profile covers 150,000 to 200,000 clones, with about 92% appearing a single time and around 2.5% taken by the ten largest. Sequenced material: peripheral blood, taken on day 0 of AZD1222 vaccination. The receptors come from an adult in good health.

This clone was observed a single time. V gene TRBV29-1 combines with J gene TRBJ1-1; TRBD1 agrees at 7 bases. In germline, CDR1 is SQVTM, CDR2 ANQGSEA. The CDR3 length is 13 residues. The trim removed 8 bases at V and 3 bases at J, leaving 9 bases unmatched. As DNA, the CDR3 is TGCAGCACCTTGACAGGGCAGTACACTGAAGCTTTCTTT. This gives the protein CSTLTGQYTEAFF.

The rearrangement uses TRBV28 and TRBJ2-3; 10 bases are shared with TRBD1. The CDR3 is 18 amino acids. The V and J ends lost 0 bases and 2 bases, in that order; junction bases with no gene match: 8. CDR1 MDHEN and CDR2 SYDVKM come from the germline V gene. CDR3 loop: CASSLWTGGILDTDTQYF. The CDR3 nucleotides are TGTGCCAGCAGTTTATGGACAGGGGGCATTTTGGACACAGATACGCAGTATTTT.

The V gene is TRBV5-8, the J gene TRBJ2-5; TRBD2 matches 8 bases. CDR3 length equals 13 residues. Germline-derived CDR1 and CDR2 are SGHTS and YDEGEE. V dropped 4 bases and J dropped 5; count of bases not matched to a gene: 4. The CDR3 sequence: CASSRGLVETQYF. DNA for the CDR3: TGTGCCAGCAGCCGGGGACTAGTGGAGACCCAGTACTTC.

The genes are TRBV28 and TRBJ1-4; 7 bases match TRBD1. Germline V CDR1 and CDR2: MDHEN, SYDVKM. J was trimmed by 4 bases and V by 5 bases; bases with no gene match: 7. The CDR3 length is 15 residues. The CDR3 DNA reads TGTGCCAGCAGTGCCCCAGGGGGGGATAATGAAAAACTGTTTTTT. Protein product: CASSAPGGDNEKLFF.

The sample holds one count of this clone. The chain combines TRBV30 with TRBJ2-1, with D perhaps TRBD2 (6 bases). The ends were cut back, 0 bases at V and 3 bases at J, with 18 bases in the middle. The CDR3 totals 17 residues. CDR1 and CDR2 from the germline V gene are GTSNPN and SVGIG (reference sequence). The DNA for the CDR3 is TGTGCCTGGAGTGTACCGTCCGCTAGCGCGATCTACAATGAGCAGTTCTTC. As protein: CAWSVPSASAIYNEQFF.

The chain is built from TRBV6-5 and TRBJ1-3; 10 bases line up with TRBD1. This CDR3 contains 14 residues. J gave up 4 bases and V 6 bases, and 3 bases lay outside the gene matches. Germline lookup yields CDR1 MNHEY and CDR2 SVGAGI. This chain's CDR3 is CASRRQGAGNTIYF. DNA of the CDR3: TGTGCCAGCAGACGACAGGGGGCAGGAAACACCATATATTTT.

This chain uses TRBV18 with TRBJ2-1, with D perhaps TRBD1 (5 bases). Germline values: CDR1 KGHSH, CDR2 LQKENI. Trimming pared 2 bases from V and 9 bases from J, leaving 11 bases between. This CDR3 comprises 13 residues. The CDR3 reads CASSPTQEIEQFF. The CDR3 DNA is TGTGCCAGCTCACCAACACAGGAGATTGAGCAGTTCTTC.

The genes are TRBV25-1 and TRBJ2-3; no definite D call. The CDR3 loop spans 12 amino acids. Germline V lookup: CDR1 MGHDK, CDR2 SYGVNS. V was cut by 7 bases and J by 2 bases, with 7 bases left in between. The CDR3 here is CASTKHTDTQYF. The CDR3 DNA sequence: TGTGCCAGCACTAAACACACAGATACGCAGTATTTT.

This clone has more than one count but fewer than ten. This chain uses TRBV19 with TRBJ2-3, with D hard to call. V was cut by 2 bases and J by 6 bases, with 12 bases left in between. CDR3 length: 14 residues. CDR1 is LNHDA and CDR2 is SQIVND in the germline V gene (reference sequence). CDR3: CASSISQVQDTQYF. DNA of the CDR3: TGTGCCAGTAGTATAAGCCAGGTTCAGGATACGCAGTATTTT.

J is TRBJ2-4 and V is TRBV30; D possibly corresponds to TRBD2 (7 bases). The ends were cut back, 4 bases at V and 0 bases at J, with 19 bases in the middle. The CDR3 is 17 residues long. Germline V gene data show CDR1 as GTSNPN and CDR2 as SVGIG (reference sequence). CDR3 amino acids: CAWNFPGAGVAKNIQYF. The CDR3 bases are TGTGCCTGGAACTTTCCGGGGGCGGGGGTAGCCAAAAACATTCAGTACTTC.

This chain links TRBV9 with TRBJ1-4; D may be TRBD1 (6 bases). Germline assignment: CDR1 SGDLS and CDR2 YYNGEE. The CDR3 spans 15 residues. V was shortened by 0 bases and J by 7 bases, with 13 bases between the two germline ends. CDR3 amino acids: CASSVAAGVREKLFF. For the CDR3, the DNA is TGTGCCAGCAGCGTAGCGGCAGGGGTGCGTGAAAAACTGTTTTTT.

V gene TRBV7-2 combines with J gene TRBJ1-6; D gene uncertain. This CDR3 has 15 amino acids. V was pared by 5 bases and J by 3 bases, with 11 bases between. Germline V gives CDR1 SGHTA, CDR2 FQGNSA. CDR3 coding DNA: TGTGCCAGCAGCCCTACTCCCAGCTATAATTCACCCCTCCACTTT. Residues: CASSPTPSYNSPLHF.

The rearrangement joins TRBV30 to TRBJ2-7; weak D call: TRBD2 (6 bases). Germline V gene data show CDR1 as GTSNPN and CDR2 as SVGIG (reference sequence). The CDR3 length is 13 residues. Trimming left V 4 bases short and J 0 bases short, with 10 bases between. The CDR3 DNA is TGTGCCTGGAATAGCGGAACCTCCTACGAGCAGTACTTC. Its protein product is CAWNSGTSYEQYF. Looking up the rest from reference TRBV30 and TRBJ2-7 gives the full variable domain: SQTIHQWPATLVQPVGSPLSLECTVEGTSNPNLYWYRQAAGRGLQLLFYSVGIGQISSEVPQNLSASRPQDRQFILSSKKLLLSDSGFYLCAWNSGTSYEQYFGPGTRLTVT.

The chain has TRBV5-1 and TRBJ2-3, with 9 bases aligning to TRBD1. This CDR3 spans 16 amino acids. Germline values: CDR1 SGHRS, CDR2 YFSETQ. Trimming cost V 4 bases and J 0 bases; bases outside gene matches: 6. The CDR3 DNA reads as TGCGCCAGCAGCCCCGGGGACAGGGATAGCACAGATACGCAGTATTTT. It codes for CASSPGDRDSTDTQYF.

Only one count was recorded for this clone. The chain has TRBV24-1 and TRBJ1-1; 7 nucleotides line up with TRBD1. V was clipped by 2 bases and J by 3 bases; unmatched bases: 5. The CDR3 sequence is 15 residues long. Germline CDR1 reads KGHDR; CDR2 reads SFDVKD. The CDR3 reads CATSDSRGKDTEAFF. The CDR3 DNA reads TGTGCCACCAGTGATTCCAGGGGGAAGGACACTGAAGCTTTCTTT.

The rearrangement links TRBV4-2 to TRBJ2-7; perhaps TRBD1 as D (6 bases). Trimming shortened V by 0 bases and J by 0 bases, and 9 bases separated the two germline ends. The CDR3 is 15 amino acids. In germline, CDR1 is LGHNA, CDR2 YNFKEQ. The CDR3 nucleotides read TGTGCCAGCAGCCAAGATCGGGACAACTCCTACGAGCAGTACTTC. Translation: CASSQDRDNSYEQYF.

The rearrangement uses TRBV7-9 and TRBJ1-4; 9 positions agree with TRBD1. CDR1 SEHNR and CDR2 FQNEAQ come from the germline V gene (reference sequence). The junction had 10 bases not matched to a gene; V was cut back by 4 bases and J by 7 bases. The CDR3 length is 16 residues. The CDR3 here is CASSSTPGTGSEKLFF. The CDR3 DNA is TGTGCCAGCAGCTCTACCCCCGGGACAGGGAGTGAAAAACTGTTTTTT.

The chain has TRBV5-5 and TRBJ1-2; the D is unclear. This CDR3 has 15 residues. V lost 0 bases and J 5 bases, leaving 14 bases between the germline ends. CDR1 is SGHKS, CDR2 YYEKEE, per germline (reference sequence). In DNA form, the CDR3 reads TGTGCCAGCAGCTTGGCAGGCCTCCCCCTATATGGCTACACCTTC. It codes for CASSLAGLPLYGYTF.

The chain has TRBV4-2 and TRBJ1-2, with 9 bases identical to TRBD1. Germline lookup yields CDR1 LGHNA and CDR2 YNFKEQ. The CDR3 totals 14 residues. The ends lost 4 bases at V and 5 bases at J; junction bases unmatched: 5. The CDR3 region is CASSPRQGEYGYTF. The CDR3 bases are TGTGCCAGCAGCCCTCGACAGGGGGAGTATGGCTACACCTTC.

The J gene is TRBJ2-7, the V gene TRBV9, with 7 positions matching TRBD1. There are 14 residues in the CDR3. The germline V gene has CDR1 SGDLS and CDR2 YYNGEE. V lost 4 bases to trimming and J lost 3 bases; unmatched junction nucleotides: 7. Here the CDR3 DNA reads TGTGCCAGCAGCTCGGGACAGCTGTTCTACGAGCAGTACTTC. Protein product: CASSSGQLFYEQYF.

The CDR3 loop reads CASSLVGGVYEQYF. In DNA form, the CDR3 reads TGTGCCAGCAGCTTGGTCGGGGGCGTTTACGAGCAGTACTTC. The chain couples TRBV5-8 to TRBJ2-7; D could derive from TRBD1 or TRBD2 (6 bases each). V was clipped by 0 bases and J by 4 bases, with 11 bases between them. Germline CDR1 and CDR2: SGHTS and YDEGEE. The CDR3 spans 14 residues.

The rearrangement links TRBV7-9 to TRBJ1-4; TRBD1 matches at 9 bases. Per germline, CDR1 SEHNR and CDR2 FQNEAQ (reference sequence). After removal of 4 bases from V and 6 bases from J, the junction contained 12 bases not matched to a gene. This CDR3 has 17 amino acids. The DNA for the CDR3 is TGTGCCAGCAGCTCCCCGGGACAGGGCTTTGGGGATGAAAAACTGTTTTTT. As protein: CASSSPGQGFGDEKLFF.

V gene TRBV5-1 combines with J gene TRBJ1-5; 8 bases are a match to TRBD1. The ends lost 4 bases at V and 2 bases at J; junction bases unmatched: 2. The CDR3 loop spans 14 amino acids. Germline V gene sequence: CDR1 SGHRS, CDR2 YFSETQ. For the CDR3, the DNA is TGCGCCAGCAGCGTGACAGGGGGCAATCAGCCCCAGCATTTT. Amino acid sequence: CASSVTGGNQPQHF.

The chain couples TRBV24-1 to TRBJ2-3; 11 bases map to TRBD2. Trimming at V came to 4 bases and at J to 0 bases, leaving 5 bases not matched to a gene. This CDR3 is 17 amino acids long. The V gene's germline CDR1 is KGHDR and CDR2 SFDVKD. CDR3 in DNA: TGTGCCACCAGTGAGACTCGGACTAGCGGGAGCACAGATACGCAGTATTTT. This gives the protein CATSETRTSGSTDTQYF.

The genes are TRBV25-1 and TRBJ2-7, with TRBD2 as a possible D gene (6 bases). Trimming removed 4 bases at V and 9 bases at J, with 19 bases between. From germline, CDR1 is MGHDK and CDR2 SYGVNS. The CDR3 covers 14 residues. The CDR3 reads CASSGDLLRNGQYF. CDR3 sequence (DNA): TGTGCCAGCAGTGGGGACTTGTTAAGGAACGGGCAGTACTTC.

The chain combines TRBV29-1 with TRBJ1-4; TRBD1 might be the D (5 bases). The germline CDR1 and CDR2 sequences are SQVTM and ANQGSEA. This CDR3 comprises 15 residues. Trimming shortened V by 1 base and J by 10 bases, and 19 bases separated the two germline ends. The CDR3 nucleotides are TGCAGCGTTGAAGGGCAGGGAGAAGAGAGGGGAAAACTGTTTTTT. This sequence encodes CSVEGQGEERGKLFF.

The chain combines TRBV4-2 with TRBJ1-3; the D is unclear. Looked up from germline, CDR1 is LGHNA and CDR2 is YNFKEQ. Trimming stripped 0 bases from V and 0 bases from J, with 12 bases between. The CDR3 is made up of 17 amino acids. The CDR3 coding sequence is TGTGCCAGCAGCCAAGATTCAGCAGGACGCTCTGGAAACACCATATATTTT. This codes for CASSQDSAGRSGNTIYF.